This paragraph reports one TCR beta chain. Its target is not known. This sample is drawn from a study of cytomegalovirus exposure and HLA in healthy donors. In nominal health when sampled, donors likely had unrecorded immune exposures nonetheless. The V gene lost 8 bases and the J gene lost 1 base, with 18 bases spanning the gap. The germline V gene encodes CDR1 MNHEY and CDR2 SMNVEV (reference sequence). The CDR3 length is 15 residues. Primers included in the PCR were 60 Vbeta and 13 Jbeta primers. Sequencing used immunoSEQ multiplex PCR; TCRdb keeps in-frame clones, though not all of them. The profile shows 100,000 or so clones, under 85% of them singletons. Study observations and caveats: Most subjects had HLA-A and HLA-B alleles reportedly predicted accurately by TCR beta sequences. For most TCR beta V segments, an earlier analysis put the productive rate at about 87% or about 30% of the time.

The receptor was derived from a man aged 35 to 55 in good health and CMV-seronegative. This chain links TRBV27 with TRBJ2-7; TRBD1 is a possible D gene (7 bases). Sequencing was performed on PBMCs. The chain's CDR3 is CASAYQGGSSYEQYF. Written as DNA, the CDR3 is TGTGCCAGCGCTTACCAGGGGGGTTCGTCCTACGAGCAGTACTTC.